The clone carrying this TCR beta chain was detected a few times. This specimen belongs to a study of blood T cell repertoires in COVID-19. Study-wide context: Researchers got acute and convalescent COVID-19 samples from the United States, Italy and Spain. From T cells, B-cell-depleted T cells, or PBMCs came the material, which was cDNA or gDNA.

Germline CDR1 and CDR2: WSHSY and SAAADI. The V and J ends lost 3 bases and 5 bases, in that order; junction bases with no gene match: 8. The CDR3 sequence is 15 residues long. TCRdb's table, derived via immunoSEQ multiplex PCR, lists solely in-frame clones and lacks some. The sample includes 200,000 to 250,000 clones, roughly 82% seen only once; the top ten take approximately 12%. The TCR originated in a woman aged 40 to 49 with acute or convalescent COVID-19. The gene calls are TRBV10-2 and TRBJ2-5, with 8 bases aligning to TRBD2. The sample consisted of peripheral blood. CDR3 region: CASSDQGTRRETQYF. Written as DNA, the CDR3 is TGCGCCAGCAGTGACCAGGGGACTAGGCGGGAGACCCAGTACTTC.